This section outlines one T cell receptor beta chain sequence together with its context. Its antigen is currently unknown. V lost 4 bases and J lost 4, with 24 bases in between. The CDR3 contains 18 residues. Germline CDR1 SGHTA, CDR2 FQGTGA. This sample was included in a study of T cells in Graves' hyperthyroidism and ophthalmopathy. Study-wide results and limits: Onset of ophthalmopathy came a median roughly 6 months after the model predicted it.

RNA transcripts served as the template for amplifying TCR beta CDR3 regions. HTBI primers were used for first-round RT-PCR of the TCR CDR3. TCRdb fed the multiplex PCR reads into MiXCR, producing one record per CDR3 protein. In the table there are a few hundred thousand distinct CDR3 sequences, roughly a fifth of which are singletons. Exclusion of a patient resulted from uncontrolled infection, other autoimmune disease, pregnancy or lactation. The origin of this receptor is a middle-aged man with Graves' ophthalmopathy. Sequenced: blood. The rearrangement links TRBV7-3 to TRBJ2-3; D tentatively reads TRBD1 or TRBD2 (5 bases each). The CDR3 sequence is CASSSRGGGWILPDTQYF. The CDR3 coding sequence is TGTGCCAGCAGCTCCCGGGGTGGGGGTTGGATTCTCCCAGATACGCAGTATTTT.